One and the same sample provided the 20 T cell receptor beta chains below, sequenced in a study of T-cell reconstitution after alpha-beta-depleted transplantation in children. During its preparation, the TCRbeta library received unique molecular identifiers. Using its own MiXCR run on the PCR reads, TCRdb lists one record per CDR3 protein. The data hold 550,000 to 600,000 distinct CDR3 sequences, with 23% observed a single time. Sequenced here: PBMCs, mostly from graft donor cells, sampled 360 days after TCRalphabeta/CD19-depleted stem cell transplant. Every receptor here comes from a boy younger than two who had a stem cell transplant for acute myeloid leukemia, so the T cells may come from the graft donor.

The rearrangement links TRBV10-3 to TRBJ2-1; 11 bases fit TRBD1. CDR1 ENHRY and CDR2 SYGVKD come from the germline V gene. V trimming: 10 bases; J trimming: 5 bases; junction bases outside the gene matches: 1. The CDR3 length is 12 residues. The CDR3 coding sequence is TGTGCCAGGGACAGGGGGGACAATGAGCAGTTCTTC. Amino acid sequence: CARDRGDNEQFF.

This chain uses TRBV20-1 with TRBJ1-5; D is undetermined. Germline V lookup: CDR1 DFQATT, CDR2 SNEGSKA (reference sequence). Trimming took off 5 bases at V and 6 bases at J, with 20 bases between the two ends. This CDR3 has 15 amino acids. The CDR3 DNA sequence: TGCAGTGCTCACCGAGGAGGAGGTCCTACTCAGCCCCAGCATTTT. It specifies CSAHRGGGPTQPQHF.

J is TRBJ1-1 and V is TRBV7-3; the match to TRBD1 covers 7 bases. Looked up from germline, CDR1 is SGHTA and CDR2 is FQGTGA. The CDR3 is made up of 13 amino acids. V lost 11 bases, J lost 6 bases, and 12 bases stayed unmatched. This chain's CDR3 is CASREGASPEAFF. The DNA of the CDR3 is TGTGCCTCCAGGGAGGGGGCCAGCCCTGAAGCTTTCTTT. The full variable domain, its missing parts supplied by reference TRBV7-3 and TRBJ1-1, is GAGVSQTPSNKVTEKGKYVELRCDPISGHTALYWYRQSLGQGPEFLIYFQGTGAADDSGLPNDRFFAVRPEGSVSTLKIQRTERGDSAVYLCASREGASPEAFFGQGTRLTVV.

This chain connects TRBV7-2 to TRBJ1-6; 8 positions agree with TRBD1. Trimming took 1 base from V and 9 from J; bases not matched to a gene: 2. Per germline, CDR1 SGHTA and CDR2 FQGNSA. CDR3 size: 14 residues. CDR3 coding DNA: TGTGCCAGCAGCTTAGAAGGGACAGGTTCACCCCTCCACTTT. This translates into CASSLEGTGSPLHF.

The chain recombines TRBV11-2 with TRBJ2-7, with D uncertain. Germline V CDR1 and CDR2: SGHAT, FQNNGV. V gave up 2 bases and J gave up 4 bases, with 6 bases separating them. The CDR3 has 12 amino acids. The CDR3 DNA reads TGTGCCAGCAGCTTAAGTGTTTACGAGCAGTACGTC. Amino acids: CASSLSVYEQYV.

The V gene is TRBV3-1, the J gene TRBJ2-4; maybe TRBD2 (5 bases). This CDR3 contains 17 residues. Trimming took 4 bases from V and 1 from J, leaving 17 bases between them. CDR1 is LGHDT, CDR2 YNNKEL, per germline (reference sequence). The CDR3 reads CASSPPRGQWAKNIQYF. The CDR3 DNA sequence: TGTGCCAGCAGCCCTCCTCGCGGGCAGTGGGCCAAAAACATTCAGTACTTC.

This clonotype came up a few times. V usage is TRBV20-1 and J usage is TRBJ2-1; 9 bases fit TRBD1. Unmatched junction bases numbered 11, after V lost 6 bases and J lost 11 bases. From germline, CDR1 is DFQATT and CDR2 SNEGSKA (reference sequence). This CDR3 comprises 13 residues. Here the CDR3 DNA reads TGCAGTGCCGCGGGACAGGGCCGACTCAAGCAGTTCTTC. This codes for CSAAGQGRLKQFF.

The chain couples TRBV5-1 to TRBJ1-4; D unclear. CDR1 is SGHRS, CDR2 YFSETQ, per germline. The CDR3 is 15 residues long. V was cut by 2 bases and J by 0 bases, with 8 bases left in between. This chain's CDR3 is CASSFGGTTNEKLFF. The CDR3 DNA reads as TGCGCCAGCAGCTTCGGAGGCACAACTAATGAAAAACTGTTTTTT.

This clonotype has more than one count but fewer than ten. This rearrangement joins TRBV7-2 to TRBJ2-1, with D uncertain. Trimming pared 6 bases from V and 9 bases from J, leaving 12 bases between. CDR1 and CDR2 (germline): SGHTA, FQGNSA. CDR3 length: 12 amino acids. The CDR3 DNA follows: TGTGCCAGCAGGAGTAGCCAGGTTGAGCAGTTCTTC. It encodes CASRSSQVEQFF.

This clonotype has ten or more counts. The chain combines TRBV30 with TRBJ2-7, with a weak D call TRBD1 (5 bases). Trimming pared 1 base from V and 5 bases from J, leaving 9 bases between. The germline V gene has CDR1 GTSNPN and CDR2 SVGIG (reference sequence). The CDR3 spans 12 residues. The CDR3 sequence is CAWSAQGNEQYF. The CDR3 coding sequence is TGTGCCTGGAGTGCCCAGGGCAACGAGCAGTACTTC.

The chain is built from TRBV5-1 and TRBJ1-5, with D unresolved. With 2 bases removed from V and 5 bases from J, the gap between germline ends came to 14 bases. Germline CDR1 is SGHRS and CDR2 is YFSETQ. This CDR3 comprises 15 residues. This CDR3 reads CASSLGPEGDQPQHF. Written as DNA, the CDR3 is TGCGCCAGCAGCTTAGGGCCCGAAGGAGATCAGCCCCAGCATTTT.

This clonotype occurred a few times. V gene TRBV11-2 combines with J gene TRBJ1-1; D is uncertain. The V end lost 0 bases, the J end lost 5 bases, and 13 bases lay between the germline ends. CDR3 length equals 15 residues. Germline CDR1 is SGHAT and CDR2 is FQNNGV. The CDR3, as DNA: TGTGCCAGCAGCTTAGAACGGGAAGGAAAGACTGAAGCTTTCTTT. This translates into CASSLEREGKTEAFF. The full variable domain, completed using reference TRBV11-2 and TRBJ1-1, is EAGVAQSPRYKIIEKRQSVAFWCNPISGHATLYWYQQILGQGPKLLIQFQNNGVVDDSQLPKDRFSAERLKGVDSTLKIQPAKLEDSAVYLCASSLEREGKTEAFFGQGTRLTVV.

The chain carries TRBV7-8 and TRBJ2-5, with D uncertain. The CDR3 spans 12 residues. The V gene lost 5 bases and the J gene lost 5 bases, with 9 bases spanning the gap. Germline loops: CDR1 SGHVS, CDR2 FQNEAQ. The CDR3 DNA is TGTGCCAGCAGCCACGTGGGGGAGACCCAGTACTTC. Its protein is CASSHVGETQYF.

V usage is TRBV5-1 and J usage is TRBJ2-3; 9 positions match TRBD1. Germline trimming cut 4 bases from V and 6 bases from J; bases unmatched to any gene: 6. The germline V gene has CDR1 SGHRS and CDR2 YFSETQ. The CDR3 extends over 14 amino acids. This CDR3 is CASSIRTGADTQYF. The CDR3 nucleotides are TGCGCCAGCAGCATAAGGACAGGGGCCGATACGCAGTATTTT. The whole variable domain, remainder taken from reference TRBV5-1 and TRBJ2-3, is KAGVTQTPRYLIKTRGQQVTLSCSPISGHRSVSWYQQTPGQGLQFLFEYFSETQRNKGNFPGRFSGRQFSNSRSEMNVSTLELGDSALYLCASSIRTGADTQYFGPGTRLTVL.

This clonotype has a handful of counts. The rearrangement links TRBV20-1 to TRBJ1-3; possibly TRBD1 for D (6 bases). Trimming removed 2 bases from V and 6 bases from J, with 11 bases in between. Germline V gene data show CDR1 as DFQATT and CDR2 as SNEGSKA (reference sequence). The CDR3 extends over 13 amino acids. CDR3: CSARRAGVNTIYF. For the CDR3, the DNA is TGCAGTGCTAGACGGGCAGGGGTAAACACCATATATTTT.

Only a few counts were recorded for this clonotype. J is TRBJ2-7 and V is TRBV7-6; D uncertain. There are 13 residues in the CDR3. Trimming cost V 0 bases and J 7 bases, with 10 bases left between them. Germline-derived CDR1 and CDR2 are SGHVS and FNYEAQ. CDR3 DNA: TGTGCCAGCAGCTTAGCCCGCGGCACAGAGCAGTACTTC. Protein: CASSLARGTEQYF.

The chain is built from TRBV25-1 and TRBJ2-1; D is ambiguous. This CDR3 has 13 amino acids. Germline CDR1 reads MGHDK; CDR2 reads SYGVNS. Trimming removed 5 bases from V and 3 bases from J, with 8 bases in between. CDR3 in DNA: TGTGCCAGCAGTCCCCGTATCTACAATGAGCAGTTCTTC. Amino acid sequence: CASSPRIYNEQFF.

V usage is TRBV25-1 and J usage is TRBJ2-7, with 7 bases that match TRBD1. Germline V gene data show CDR1 as MGHDK and CDR2 as SYGVNS. The CDR3 consists of 17 residues. V lost 6 bases, J lost 2 bases, and 16 bases stayed unmatched. Written as DNA, the CDR3 is TGTGCCAGCAGGCCCGGGAATTTCGGCAGGGGGACCTACGAGCAGTACTTC. It translates to CASRPGNFGRGTYEQYF.

The chain combines TRBV6-5 with TRBJ2-3, with 7 bases aligning to TRBD1. The germline V gene encodes CDR1 MNHEY and CDR2 SVGAGI. CDR3 size: 15 residues. V lost 3 bases to trimming and J lost 0 bases; unmatched junction nucleotides: 3. The CDR3 DNA is TGTGCCAGCAGTTATGGCAGGGGGAGCACAGATACGCAGTATTTT. Its translation is CASSYGRGSTDTQYF.

V gene TRBV7-9 combines with J gene TRBJ2-1; D remains ambiguous. Germline V lookup: CDR1 SEHNR, CDR2 FQNEAQ (reference sequence). V lost 8 bases, J lost 10 bases, and 3 bases lay in between. The CDR3 extends over 8 amino acids. The CDR3 bases are TGTGCCAGCCGAGAGCAGTTCTTC. Residues: CASREQFF.